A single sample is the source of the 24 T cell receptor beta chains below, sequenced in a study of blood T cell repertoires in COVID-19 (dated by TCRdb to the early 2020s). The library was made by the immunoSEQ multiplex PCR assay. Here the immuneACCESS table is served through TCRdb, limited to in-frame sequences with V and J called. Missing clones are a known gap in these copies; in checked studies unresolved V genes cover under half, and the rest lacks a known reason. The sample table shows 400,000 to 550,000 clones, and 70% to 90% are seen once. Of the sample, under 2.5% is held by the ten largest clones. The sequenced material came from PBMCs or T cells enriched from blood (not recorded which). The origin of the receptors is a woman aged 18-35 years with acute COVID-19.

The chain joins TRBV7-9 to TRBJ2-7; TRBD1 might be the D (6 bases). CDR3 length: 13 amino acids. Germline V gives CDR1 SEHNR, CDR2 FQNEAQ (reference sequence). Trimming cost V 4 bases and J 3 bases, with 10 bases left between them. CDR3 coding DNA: TGTGCCAGCAGCTCGACAGGTAACTACGAGCAGTACTTC. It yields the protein CASSSTGNYEQYF.

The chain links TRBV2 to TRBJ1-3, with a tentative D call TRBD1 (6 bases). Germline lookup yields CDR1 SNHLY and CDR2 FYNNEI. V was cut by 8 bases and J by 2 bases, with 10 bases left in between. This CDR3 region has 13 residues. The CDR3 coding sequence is TGTGCCAGCCTACAGGGAACTGGAAACACCATATATTTT. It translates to CASLQGTGNTIYF.

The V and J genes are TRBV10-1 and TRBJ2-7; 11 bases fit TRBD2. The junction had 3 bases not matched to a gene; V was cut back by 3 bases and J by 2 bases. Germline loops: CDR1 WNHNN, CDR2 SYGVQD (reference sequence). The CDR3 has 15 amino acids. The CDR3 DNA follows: TGCGCCAGCAGTGATAGCGGGGGGGCCCCCTACGAGCAGTACTTC. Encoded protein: CASSDSGGAPYEQYF.

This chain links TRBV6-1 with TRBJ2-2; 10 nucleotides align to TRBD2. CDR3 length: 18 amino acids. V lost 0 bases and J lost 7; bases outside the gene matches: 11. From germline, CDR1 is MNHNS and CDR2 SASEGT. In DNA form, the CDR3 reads TGTGCCAGCAGTGAAGCGTCTCTGAGCGGGAGGGTAAACGGGGAGCTGTTTTTT. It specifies CASSEASLSGRVNGELFF.

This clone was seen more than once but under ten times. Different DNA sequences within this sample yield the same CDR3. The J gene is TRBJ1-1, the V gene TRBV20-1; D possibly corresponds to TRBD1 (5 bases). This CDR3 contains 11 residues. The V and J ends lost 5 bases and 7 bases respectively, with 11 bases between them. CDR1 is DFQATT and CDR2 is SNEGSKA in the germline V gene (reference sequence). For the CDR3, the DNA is TGCAGTGCTCGTCCTCAGGGTGAAGCTTTCTTT. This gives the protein CSARPQGEAFF.

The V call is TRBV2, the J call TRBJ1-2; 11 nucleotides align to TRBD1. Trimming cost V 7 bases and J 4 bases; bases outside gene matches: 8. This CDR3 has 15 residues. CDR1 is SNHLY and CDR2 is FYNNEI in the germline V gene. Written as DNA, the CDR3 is TGTGCCAGCAAGTTGGGACAGGGGGTAGGCTATGGCTACACCTTC. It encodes CASKLGQGVGYGYTF.

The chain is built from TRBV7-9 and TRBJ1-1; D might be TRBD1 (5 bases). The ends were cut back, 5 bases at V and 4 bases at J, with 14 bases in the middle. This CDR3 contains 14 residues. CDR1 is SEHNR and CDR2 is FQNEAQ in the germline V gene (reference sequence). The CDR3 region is CASSPSAGGTEAFF. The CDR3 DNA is TGTGCCAGCAGCCCCTCAGCCGGGGGCACTGAAGCTTTCTTT.

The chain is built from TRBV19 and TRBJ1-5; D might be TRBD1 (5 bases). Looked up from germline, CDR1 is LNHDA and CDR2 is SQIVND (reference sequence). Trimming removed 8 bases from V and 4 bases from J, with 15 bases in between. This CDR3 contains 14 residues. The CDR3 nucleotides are TGTGCCAGTGGGGACGGACTACCAAATCAGCCCCAGCATTTT. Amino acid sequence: CASGDGLPNQPQHF.

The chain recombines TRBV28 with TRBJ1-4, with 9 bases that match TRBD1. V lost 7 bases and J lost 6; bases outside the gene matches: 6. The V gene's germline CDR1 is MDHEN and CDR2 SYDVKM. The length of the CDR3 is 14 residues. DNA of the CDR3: TGTGCCAGCACCAGGGACAGGGTAGATGAAAAACTGTTTTTT. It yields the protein CASTRDRVDEKLFF.

CDR3: CASSPDTWYEQYF. CDR3 DNA sequence: TGTGCCAGCAGTCCAGATACCTGGTACGAGCAGTACTTC. The chain combines TRBV28 with TRBJ2-7; D is unclear. The V end was cut by 5 bases, the J end by 4 bases, with 12 bases between. CDR1 is MDHEN and CDR2 is SYDVKM in the germline V gene. This CDR3 spans 13 amino acids.

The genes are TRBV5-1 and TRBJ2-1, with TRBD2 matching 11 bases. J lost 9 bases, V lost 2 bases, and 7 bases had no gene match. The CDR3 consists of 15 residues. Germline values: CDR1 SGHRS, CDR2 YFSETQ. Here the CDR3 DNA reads TGCGCCAGCAGCTTCACTAGCGGGAGTGGAAGTGAGCAGTTCTTC. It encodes CASSFTSGSGSEQFF.

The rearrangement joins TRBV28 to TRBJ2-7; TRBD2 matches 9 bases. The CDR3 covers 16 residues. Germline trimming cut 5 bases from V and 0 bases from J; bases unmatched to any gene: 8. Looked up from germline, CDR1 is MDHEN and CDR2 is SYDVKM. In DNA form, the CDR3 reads TGTGCCAGCAGTCCAGAGACTAGCGGAAGCTCCTACGAGCAGTACTTC. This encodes CASSPETSGSSYEQYF.

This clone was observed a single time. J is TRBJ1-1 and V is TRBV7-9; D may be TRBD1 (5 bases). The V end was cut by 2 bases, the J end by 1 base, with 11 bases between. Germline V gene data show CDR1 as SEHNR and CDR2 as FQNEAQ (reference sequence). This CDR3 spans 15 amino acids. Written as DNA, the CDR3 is TGTGCCAGCAGCTTACTGGGGGGTCCGAACACTGAAGCTTTCTTT. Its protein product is CASSLLGGPNTEAFF.

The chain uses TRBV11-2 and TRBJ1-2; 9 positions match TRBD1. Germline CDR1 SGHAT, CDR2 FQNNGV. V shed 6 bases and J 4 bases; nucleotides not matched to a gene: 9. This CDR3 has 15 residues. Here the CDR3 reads CASRPTGTGTYGYTF. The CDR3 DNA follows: TGTGCCAGCAGACCAACCGGGACAGGGACCTATGGCTACACCTTC.

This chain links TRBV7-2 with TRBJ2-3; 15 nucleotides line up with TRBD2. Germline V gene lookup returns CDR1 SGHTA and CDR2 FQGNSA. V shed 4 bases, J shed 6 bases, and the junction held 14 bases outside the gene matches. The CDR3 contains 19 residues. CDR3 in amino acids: CASSSTGGLAGGPRDTQYF. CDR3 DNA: TGTGCCAGCAGCTCGACAGGCGGACTAGCGGGGGGGCCTCGGGATACGCAGTATTTT.

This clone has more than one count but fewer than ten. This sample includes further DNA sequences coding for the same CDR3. For the CDR3, the DNA is TGCGCCAGCAGCTTGGGGACAGGGACCTACGAGCAGTACTTC. It yields the protein CASSLGTGTYEQYF. V is TRBV5-1 and J is TRBJ2-7; TRBD1 matches at 8 bases. Unmatched junction bases numbered 1, after V lost 0 bases and J lost 2 bases. Germline loops: CDR1 SGHRS, CDR2 YFSETQ. This CDR3 has 14 residues.

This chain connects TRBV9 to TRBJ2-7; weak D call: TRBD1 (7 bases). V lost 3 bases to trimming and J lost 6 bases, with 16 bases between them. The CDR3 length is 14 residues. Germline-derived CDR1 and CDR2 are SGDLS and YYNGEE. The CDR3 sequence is CASSARNRGGEQYF. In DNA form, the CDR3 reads TGTGCCAGCAGCGCCCGCAACAGGGGAGGCGAGCAGTACTTC.

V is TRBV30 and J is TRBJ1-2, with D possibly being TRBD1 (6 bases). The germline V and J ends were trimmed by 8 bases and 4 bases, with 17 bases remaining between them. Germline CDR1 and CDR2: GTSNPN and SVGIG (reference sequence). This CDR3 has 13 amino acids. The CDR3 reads CAGEDSRLYGYTF. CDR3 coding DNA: TGTGCCGGGGAGGACAGCCGACTCTATGGCTACACCTTC.

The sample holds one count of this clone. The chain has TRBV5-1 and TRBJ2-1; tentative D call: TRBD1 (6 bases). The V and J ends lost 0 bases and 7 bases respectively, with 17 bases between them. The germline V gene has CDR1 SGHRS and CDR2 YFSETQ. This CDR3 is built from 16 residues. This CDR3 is CASSLGPTTGMNEQFF. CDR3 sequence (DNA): TGCGCCAGCAGCTTGGGGCCCACGACAGGAATGAATGAGCAGTTCTTC. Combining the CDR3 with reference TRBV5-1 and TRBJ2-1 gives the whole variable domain KAGVTQTPRYLIKTRGQQVTLSCSPISGHRSVSWYQQTPGQGLQFLFEYFSETQRNKGNFPGRFSGRQFSNSRSEMNVSTLELGDSALYLCASSLGPTTGMNEQFFGPGTRLTVL.

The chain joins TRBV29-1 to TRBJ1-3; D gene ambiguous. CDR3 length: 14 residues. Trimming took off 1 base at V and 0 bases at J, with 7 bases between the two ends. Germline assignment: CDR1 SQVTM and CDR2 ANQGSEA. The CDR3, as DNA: TGCAGCGTTGAAGCCCGGTCCTCTGGAAACACCATATATTTT. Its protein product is CSVEARSSGNTIYF.

The DNA of the CDR3 is TGTGCCAGCACCCTGGACAGATTTGTTGGCTACACCTTC. It specifies CASTLDRFVGYTF. J is TRBJ1-2 and V is TRBV12-3 or TRBV12-4; D is possibly TRBD1 (6 bases). V was trimmed by 7 bases and J by 7 bases, leaving 16 bases between them. The CDR3 contains 13 residues.

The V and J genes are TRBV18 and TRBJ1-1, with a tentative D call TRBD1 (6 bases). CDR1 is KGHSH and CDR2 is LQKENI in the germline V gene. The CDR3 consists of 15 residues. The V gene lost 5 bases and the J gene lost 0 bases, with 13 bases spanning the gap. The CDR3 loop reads CASSVTTGLNTEAFF. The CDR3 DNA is TGTGCCAGCTCAGTCACTACAGGGTTGAACACTGAAGCTTTCTTT.

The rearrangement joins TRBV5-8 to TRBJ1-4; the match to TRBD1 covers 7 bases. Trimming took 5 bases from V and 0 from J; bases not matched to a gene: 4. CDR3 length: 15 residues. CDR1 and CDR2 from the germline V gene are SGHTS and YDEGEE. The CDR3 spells CASSGDSTTNEKLFF. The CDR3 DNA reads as TGTGCCAGCAGTGGGGACAGTACAACTAATGAAAAACTGTTTTTT. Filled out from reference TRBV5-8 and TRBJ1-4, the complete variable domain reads EAGVTQSPTHLIKTRGQQATLRCSPISGHTSVYWYQQALGLGLQFLLWYDEGEERNRGNFPPRFSGRQFPNYSSELNVNALELEDSALYLCASSGDSTTNEKLFFGSGTQLSVL.

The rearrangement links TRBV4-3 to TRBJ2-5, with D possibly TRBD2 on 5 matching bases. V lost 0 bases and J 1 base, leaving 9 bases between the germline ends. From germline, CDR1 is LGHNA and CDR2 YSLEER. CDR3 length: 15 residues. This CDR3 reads CASSQEGGFQETQYF. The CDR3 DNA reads TGCGCCAGCAGCCAAGAAGGCGGGTTCCAAGAGACCCAGTACTTC.